Listed here are 11 T cell receptor beta chains from one sample, sequenced in a study of regulatory T cells in long-lasting Graves disease. Libraries of TCR beta came from iRepertoire HTBI primers plus Arm-PCR of CDR3 regions. MiXCR, run by TCRdb on the multiplex PCR reads, gives a single entry per CDR3 protein. The sample shows over 450,000 distinct CDR3 sequences, about 11% of them seen only once. Documented time point: newly diagnosed GD, antithyroid drugs for less than 3 months. After RNA was extracted from PBMCs, the TCR library was made from it. These data were likewise used in another study, on T cells in Graves' hyperthyroidism and ophthalmopathy.

Here the sequenced sample was peripheral blood mononuclear cells (PBMCs), taken at new diagnosis, from a patient treated with antithyroid drugs. Source of these receptors: a woman aged 25-40 years with Graves disease.

In this sample, this clonotype turned up many times. CDR3 in amino acids: CSARRGQETQYF. The CDR3 DNA reads TGCAGTGCGAGGCGGGGTCAAGAGACCCAGTACTTC. This chain uses TRBV20-1 with TRBJ2-5, with a possible D match to TRBD2 (6 bases). This CDR3 is built from 12 residues. The germline CDR1 and CDR2 sequences are DFQATT and SNEGSKA (reference sequence). The V and J ends lost 6 bases and 2 bases respectively, with 10 bases between them.

This clonotype was detected ten times or more. Here the CDR3 reads CSAQGGQGDIYNEQFF. The CDR3 DNA is TGCAGTGCCCAAGGGGGACAGGGGGATATTTACAATGAGCAGTTCTTC. V is TRBV20-1 and J is TRBJ2-1, with TRBD1 matching over 11 bases. The CDR3 spans 16 residues. V gave up 6 bases and J gave up 4 bases; unmatched junction bases: 11. CDR1 and CDR2 (germline): DFQATT, SNEGSKA (reference sequence).

The chain recombines TRBV10-2 with TRBJ1-1, with 12 bases identical to TRBD1. There are 14 residues in the CDR3. Germline loops: CDR1 WSHSY, CDR2 SAAADI. J lost 6 bases, V lost 6 bases, and 5 bases had no gene match. The CDR3 loop reads CASSRDRGLAEAFF. CDR3 nucleotides: TGCGCCAGCAGCCGGGACAGGGGGCTCGCTGAAGCTTTCTTT.

To note about this clonotype: This may be a read error, as it is one base from a much larger clone. The CDR3 coding sequence is TGTGCCTGTGGGACAGTGGGAGGAGGGGAGACCCAGTACTTC. This codes for CACGTVGGGETQYF. The chain is built from TRBV30 and TRBJ2-5; TRBD1 is a possible D gene (7 bases). CDR3 size: 14 residues. Trimming pared 6 bases from V and 5 bases from J, leaving 19 bases between. The V gene's germline CDR1 is GTSNPN and CDR2 SVGIG (reference sequence).

Ten or more counts support this clonotype. V usage is TRBV7-9 and J usage is TRBJ2-5; maybe TRBD1 (6 bases). Trimming left V 10 bases short and J 1 base short, with 19 bases between. CDR1 is SEHNR and CDR2 is FQNEAQ in the germline V gene (reference sequence). This CDR3 is built from 15 residues. The CDR3 DNA is TGTGCCACCTTTGGGCGAGGACAGTTCCAAGAGACCCAGTACTTC. Encoded protein: CATFGRGQFQETQYF.

There are many counts of this clonotype. The chain employs TRBV6-1 and TRBJ1-5, with D hard to call. Germline-derived CDR1 and CDR2 are MNHNS and SASEGT. This CDR3 comprises 15 residues. Trimming took off 0 bases at V and 7 bases at J, with 13 bases between the two ends. The CDR3 loop reads CASSEAHQVRQPQHF. The CDR3 DNA reads as TGTGCCAGCAGTGAAGCGCATCAGGTGCGCCAGCCCCAGCATTTT.

In this sample, this clonotype turned up many times. This chain connects TRBV12-3 or TRBV12-4 to TRBJ1-1; D uncertain. The CDR3 length is 14 residues. Trimming stripped 3 bases from V and 0 bases from J, with 8 bases between. The CDR3 sequence is CASSLASMNTEAFF. CDR3 sequence (DNA): TGTGCCAGCAGTTTGGCATCGATGAACACTGAAGCTTTCTTT.

Notes on this clonotype: Sequence at one end of the junction differs from germline and may be a read error. The V call is TRBV7-2, the J call TRBJ2-1, with TRBD2 matching 7 bases. The germline gives CDR1 SGHTA, CDR2 FQGNSA. The CDR3 is made up of 16 amino acids. The CDR3: CVSSSSGKGSYNEQFF. DNA for the CDR3: TGTGTCAGCAGTAGCAGCGGGAAGGGGTCCTACAATGAGCAGTTCTTC.

This clonotype was seen at least ten times. The genes are TRBV19 and TRBJ1-2; 7 bases align to TRBD1. Germline trimming cut 9 bases from V and 5 bases from J; bases unmatched to any gene: 6. Germline CDR1 LNHDA, CDR2 SQIVND (reference sequence). The CDR3 runs 12 residues. In DNA, the CDR3 is TGTGCCAGCACCGGACAGGAGTATGGCTACACCTTC. This translates into CASTGQEYGYTF.

As for this clonotype: A far more abundant clone sits one base away, making this likely a read error. This chain connects TRBV11-2 to TRBJ2-1, with D possibly TRBD1 on 6 matching bases. The length of the CDR3 is 14 residues. V gave up 8 bases and J gave up 10 bases, with 21 bases separating them. From germline, CDR1 is SGHAT and CDR2 FQNNGV. Here the CDR3 reads CASGGQFPSYEQFF. CDR3 coding DNA: TGTGCCAGCGGAGGACAGTTCCCCTCCTACGAGCAGTTCTTC. Together with reference TRBV11-2 and TRBJ2-1, the CDR3 gives the full variable domain: EAGVAQSPRYKIIEKRQSVAFWCNPISGHATLYWYQQILGQGPKLLIQFQNNGVVDDSQLPKDRFSAERLKGVDSTLKIQPAKLEDSAVYLCASGGQFPSYEQFFGPGTRLTVL.

The rearrangement links TRBV20-1 to TRBJ2-1; TRBD2 matches at 7 bases. J was trimmed by 3 bases and V by 1 base; bases with no gene match: 3. CDR1 and CDR2 from the germline V gene are DFQATT and SNEGSKA (reference sequence). CDR3 length: 14 amino acids. Written as DNA, the CDR3 is TGCAGTGCTAGAGGTGCGGGAGTCTACAATGAGCAGTTCTTC. This codes for CSARGAGVYNEQFF.